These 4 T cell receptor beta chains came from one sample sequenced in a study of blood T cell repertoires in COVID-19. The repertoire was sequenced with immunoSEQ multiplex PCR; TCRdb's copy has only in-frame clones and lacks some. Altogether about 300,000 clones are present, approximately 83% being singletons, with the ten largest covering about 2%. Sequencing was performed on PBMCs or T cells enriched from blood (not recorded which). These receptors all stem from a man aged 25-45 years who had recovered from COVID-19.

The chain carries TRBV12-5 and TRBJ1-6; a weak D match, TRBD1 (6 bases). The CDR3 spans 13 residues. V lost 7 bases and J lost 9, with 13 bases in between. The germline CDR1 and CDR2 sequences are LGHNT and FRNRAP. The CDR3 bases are TGTGCTAGTGCCACCGAGGGGGTTTCACCCCTCCACTTT. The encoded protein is CASATEGVSPLHF.

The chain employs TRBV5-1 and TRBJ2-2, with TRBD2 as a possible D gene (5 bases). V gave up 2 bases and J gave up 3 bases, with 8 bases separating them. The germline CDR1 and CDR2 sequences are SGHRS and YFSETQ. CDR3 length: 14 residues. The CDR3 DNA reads TGCGCCAGCAGCTTTGGTAGCGACACCGGGGAGCTGTTTTTT. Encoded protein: CASSFGSDTGELFF.

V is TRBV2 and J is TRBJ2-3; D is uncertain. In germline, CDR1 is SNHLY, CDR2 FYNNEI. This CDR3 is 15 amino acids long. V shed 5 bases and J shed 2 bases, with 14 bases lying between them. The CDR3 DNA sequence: TGTGCCAGCAGTCTATACATCGACATCACAGATACGCAGTATTTT. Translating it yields CASSLYIDITDTQYF.

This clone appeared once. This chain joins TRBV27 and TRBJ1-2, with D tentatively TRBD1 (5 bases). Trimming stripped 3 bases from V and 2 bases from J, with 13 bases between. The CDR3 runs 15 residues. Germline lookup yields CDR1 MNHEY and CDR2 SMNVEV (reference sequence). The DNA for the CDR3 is TGTGCCAGCAGTTTCCTTCGACAGATCAACTATGGCTACACCTTC. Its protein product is CASSFLRQINYGYTF.